This is a list of T cell receptor beta chains from one sample in a study of blood T cell repertoires in COVID-19. TCRdb keeps only in-frame clones here, not all; method: immunoSEQ multiplex PCR. This sample carries roughly 250,000 clones, just under 85% of them seen once, and the ten largest clones take more than 9.5%. Sequenced material: peripheral blood. The receptor set was obtained from an elderly woman with acute or convalescent COVID-19. Both conserved end residues are part of each CDR3. A D gene is named only where the DNA matches it firmly. Clone sizes are given selectively: once, few, many, or a class where the clone is expanded.

CDR3nt: TGTGCCAGCAGCGGGCAGGGGGGCGCCGATTCAAACATTCAGTACTTC; CDR3aa: CASSGQGGADSNIQYF; d_gene: -; j_gene: TRBJ2-4; v_gene: TRBV5-4; abundance: -
CDR3nt: TGCGCCAGCAGCGAGGGACACCTTAGCTCCTACGAGCAGTACTTC; CDR3aa: CASSEGHLSSYEQYF; d_gene: -; j_gene: TRBJ2-7; v_gene: TRBV4-1; abundance: -
CDR3nt: TGCGCCAGCAGCTTGGAAACAGGGATTAATGAAAAACTGTTTTTT; CDR3aa: CASSLETGINEKLFF; d_gene: -; j_gene: TRBJ1-4; v_gene: TRBV5-1; abundance: -
CDR3nt: TGTGCCATCAGTGAAAATTCGGCCCTAGCGGGGTCGAACGGGGAGCTGTTTTTT; CDR3aa: CAISENSALAGSNGELFF; d_gene: TRBD2; j_gene: TRBJ2-2; v_gene: TRBV10-3; abundance: -
CDR3nt: TGTGCCATCAGCCGGGGACAGCCTAATGAAAAACTGTTTTTT; CDR3aa: CAISRGQPNEKLFF; d_gene: TRBD1; j_gene: TRBJ1-4; v_gene: TRBV28; abundance: -
CDR3nt: TGTGCCATCAGGGCCTTGTCCGGGGGGAACACTGAAGCTTTCTTT; CDR3aa: CAIRALSGGNTEAFF; d_gene: -; j_gene: TRBJ1-1; v_gene: TRBV10-3; abundance: -
CDR3nt: TGCGCCAGCAGCCAGTATCTCGGTAACACCATATATTTT; CDR3aa: CASSQYLGNTIYF; d_gene: -; j_gene: TRBJ1-3; v_gene: TRBV4-1; abundance: -
CDR3nt: TGCAGTGCCAGTCGCGGGGGGGGGCTAGATACGCAGTATTTT; CDR3aa: CSASRGGGLDTQYF; d_gene: TRBD2; j_gene: TRBJ2-3; v_gene: TRBV20-1; abundance: -
CDR3nt: TGTGCCAGCAGTGATCAGGGCACTGAAGCTTTCTTT; CDR3aa: CASSDQGTEAFF; d_gene: -; j_gene: TRBJ1-1; v_gene: TRBV2; abundance: -
CDR3nt: TGTGCCAGCACGACCACGGGAGGGGGTCGGAACACTGAAGCTTTCTTT; CDR3aa: CASTTTGGGRNTEAFF; d_gene: -; j_gene: TRBJ1-1; v_gene: TRBV18; abundance: once